These 8 T cell receptor beta chains were sequenced from one sample in a study of tumor and adjacent non-tumor tissue in lung cancer. No cell sorting was done before RNA was extracted from the tissue. More than 3 cm separated this lung sample from the edge of the tumor. A modified ARM-PCR protocol with three rounds of nested PCR amplified TCRbeta. TCRdb independently ran MiXCR on the multiplex PCR reads; one entry per CDR3 protein. Counted here are over 80,000 distinct CDR3 sequences, 65% to 80% occurring once; the ten biggest clones make up 21%. The material sequenced was distant non-tumor lung tissue. These receptors all come from a woman in her 50s with non-small cell lung cancer.

A note on this clonotype: This may be a read error, as it is one base from a much larger clone. V gene TRBV28 combines with J gene TRBJ2-2, with D perhaps TRBD2 (6 bases). V gave up 5 bases and J gave up 1 base, with 14 bases separating them. Germline V gene sequence: CDR1 MDHEN, CDR2 SYDVKM. The CDR3 length is 16 residues. The CDR3 sequence: CASSAFGSMNTGELFF. In nucleotides, the CDR3 is TGTGCCAGCAGTGCCTTCGGGAGTATGAACACCGGGGAGCTGTTTTTT.

This chain uses TRBV19 with TRBJ2-4, with 15 bases aligning to TRBD2. The CDR3 runs to 16 residues. The germline V gene has CDR1 LNHDA and CDR2 SQIVND (reference sequence). Here the CDR3 DNA reads TGTGTCATCGAAGGAGGGACTAGCGGGAGGCAAAACATTCAGTACTTC. Amino acid sequence: CVIEGGTSGRQNIQYF.

A note on this clonotype: The junction differs from germline at one of its ends, possibly a read error. The genes are TRBV12-3 or TRBV12-4 and TRBJ2-5; no definite D call. This CDR3 region has 12 residues. CDR3 protein: CASSPTQDTRYF. In DNA form, the CDR3 reads TGTGCCAGCAGCCCCACTCAAGATACCCGGTACTTC.

This clonotype was observed once. The chain recombines TRBV6-5 with TRBJ2-7; D remains ambiguous. V gave up 2 bases and J gave up 4 bases, with 12 bases separating them. There are 14 residues in the CDR3. CDR1 MNHEY and CDR2 SVGAGI come from the germline V gene. In DNA, the CDR3 is TGTGCCAGCAGTTACAGGGATAGCTCGTACGAGCAGTACTTC. It yields the protein CASSYRDSSYEQYF.

Remarks on this clonotype: No conserved phenylalanine or tryptophan ends this CDR3, so it is likely a read error. The J gene is TRBJ2-3, the V gene TRBV12-3 or TRBV12-4; weak D call: TRBD2 (6 bases). The length of the CDR3 is 16 residues. CDR3 in amino acids: CTSSPGGRGGTDTQYC. CDR3 DNA sequence: TGTACCAGCAGTCCCGGGGGTCGGGGAGGAACAGATACGCAGTATTGT.

This clonotype was seen a single time. This CDR3 fails to terminate in the conserved phenylalanine or tryptophan, so it likely reflects a read error. The V gene is TRBV12-3 or TRBV12-4, the J gene TRBJ1-5; no firm D call. CDR3 length equals 13 residues. The V gene lost 9 bases and the J gene lost 0 bases, with 9 bases spanning the gap. The CDR3 region is CASSQNSNQPQHL. The CDR3 bases are TGTGCCAGTAGTCAGAATAGCAATCAGCCCCAGCATCTT.

For this clonotype: The junction and the germline gene differ at one end; a read error may be behind it. The chain uses TRBV28 and TRBJ2-1, with TRBD2 as a possible D gene (6 bases). Germline values: CDR1 MDHEN, CDR2 SYDVKM. CDR3 length: 14 amino acids. The CDR3 sequence is CASITGERYNEQFF. CDR3 in DNA: TGTGCCAGCATTACGGGAGAGAGATACAATGAGCAATTCTTC.

V and J are TRBV7-2 and TRBJ2-7; D ambiguous. The CDR3 length is 15 residues. CDR1 and CDR2 (germline): SGHTA, FQGNSA. V shed 0 bases and J shed 0 bases, with 9 bases lying between them. The CDR3 loop is CASSLAGRSSYEQYF. The CDR3 DNA is TGTGCCAGCAGCTTAGCAGGACGCAGCTCCTACGAGCAGTACTTC.